Described below is a single T cell receptor beta chain sequence and its context. Its antigen is unidentified. These data are taken from a study of cytomegalovirus exposure and HLA in healthy donors. Broader study findings: By a later analysis, the bulk of CMV-associated TCR beta chains appeared HLA-restricted. Specific recognition of CMV antigens was confirmed in vitro for a few chains (all CMV-associated).

Losses at the gene ends were 3 bases for V and 7 bases for J; bases not matched to a gene: 6. Germline V gene sequence: CDR1 SGHRS, CDR2 YFSETQ. The CDR3 spans 15 residues. Vbeta (60) and Jbeta (13) primers were used in the PCR. Produced via immunoSEQ multiplex PCR; TCRdb's table is partial and in-frame only. Among tens of thousands of clones listed, around 80% were seen once. This sequence originates from a male donor in good health and CMV-seropositive. Sequenced input: PBMCs. This rearrangement joins TRBV5-1 to TRBJ1-4; 10 bases line up with TRBD1. The DNA for the CDR3 is TGCGCCAGCAGCTCACTGACAGGGGGCGGTGAAAAACTGTTTTTT. Amino acid sequence: CASSSLTGGGEKLFF.